This T cell receptor (beta chain) was identified during a study of shared clonotypes between healthy human individuals. Overall study results and limits: Rarefaction indicated that sorted-subset sequencing remained incomplete although depth was large. A generally larger estimated richness was seen in naive subsets than in memory subsets.

The assay was carried out at the deep level. Genomic DNA belonging to each subset was distributed in equal measure over several immunoSEQ plates. Sequencing used immunoSEQ multiplex PCR; TCRdb keeps in-frame clones, though not all of them. The repertoire includes about 670,000 clones, less than 80% of them detected once, and approximately 1.8% sits in the top ten. As for this clone: Its target is not known.

The CDR3 covers 14 residues. Unmatched junction bases numbered 11, after V lost 6 bases and J lost 9 bases. Germline CDR1 reads MNHEY; CDR2 reads SMNVEV (reference sequence). The sample taken for sequencing was memory CD4+ T cells sorted from blood. Documented subset: CD45RA-negative fraction. The origin of this receptor is a woman aged 30 to 39 in good health. This chain uses TRBV27 with TRBJ1-5; 7 bases match TRBD1. CDR3 in DNA: TGTGCCAGCAGACAAAACAGGGGTCAGGGGCCCCAGCATTTT. Its translation: CASRQNRGQGPQHF.